These 10 T cell receptor beta chains share one sample of origin, sequenced in a study of shared clonotypes between healthy human individuals (dated by TCRdb to 2019 to 2021). Libraries were prepared through the immunoSEQ multiplex PCR assay. TCRdb took this table from immuneACCESS and kept in-frame rearrangements with V and J called. Such tables lack part of the clones; where checked against another copy, unresolved V genes explain under half of the gap, and the rest is unexplained. This sample holds a few million clones; approximately 94% were observed only once. The leading ten clones occupy less than 0.15% of the sample. Sequencing was done on a sample of naive CD4+ T cells sorted from blood. The cell subset or site label on this specimen signifies: CD45RA+ positively selected. The receptors were gathered from a young man in good health.

Only one count was recorded for this clone. The chain carries TRBV4-1 and TRBJ2-3, with 10 bases aligning to TRBD1. The V and J ends lost 6 bases and 5 bases, in that order; junction bases with no gene match: 11. Per the germline V gene, CDR1 is MGHRA and CDR2 is YSYEKL. The CDR3 consists of 16 residues. The CDR3 bases are TGCGCCAGCAGGAACATTGGACAGGGGGTACGAGATACGCAGTATTTT. It codes for CASRNIGQGVRDTQYF.

The rearrangement joins TRBV28 to TRBJ1-2; D gene uncertain. Trimming pared 7 bases from V and 0 bases from J, leaving 15 bases between. Germline assignment: CDR1 MDHEN and CDR2 SYDVKM. This CDR3 contains 15 residues. The CDR3 here is CASTPPGFPNYGYTF. The CDR3 DNA follows: TGTGCCAGCACCCCTCCCGGGTTCCCTAACTATGGCTACACCTTC.

The V and J genes are TRBV5-1 and TRBJ2-5, with TRBD2 as a possible D gene (6 bases). Germline V CDR1 and CDR2: SGHRS, YFSETQ. This CDR3 is 13 amino acids long. The ends were cut back, 2 bases at V and 5 bases at J, with 10 bases in the middle. The CDR3 bases are TGCGCCAGCAGCTTCGGAGGGGACGAGACCCAGTACTTC. Amino acid sequence: CASSFGGDETQYF.

The rearrangement links TRBV19 to TRBJ1-3; TRBD1 matches 7 bases. V lost 8 bases to trimming and J lost 0 bases; unmatched junction nucleotides: 1. This CDR3 region has 13 residues. Per germline, CDR1 LNHDA and CDR2 SQIVND (reference sequence). The CDR3 DNA reads as TGTGCCAGTGGGACAGACTCTGGAAACACCATATATTTT. It is translated as CASGTDSGNTIYF.

J is TRBJ1-1 and V is TRBV19, with a tentative D call TRBD1 (6 bases). CDR1 is LNHDA, CDR2 SQIVND, per germline (reference sequence). V was clipped by 5 bases and J by 8 bases, with 18 bases between them. The CDR3 has 14 amino acids. The CDR3 bases are TGTGCCAGTAGTTCCTCCTTAGGGGGAGGGGAAGCTTTCTTT. Translated, it gives CASSSSLGGGEAFF.

This clone appeared once. The chain carries TRBV28 and TRBJ1-5, with D perhaps TRBD1 (6 bases). The CDR3 has 12 amino acids. CDR1 and CDR2 from the germline V gene are MDHEN and SYDVKM. Trimming removed 11 bases from V and 0 bases from J, with 8 bases in between. Here the CDR3 DNA reads TGTGCCTGGGACAATAGCAATCAGCCCCAGCATTTT. It is translated as CAWDNSNQPQHF.

This clone came up once. The chain uses TRBV6-5 and TRBJ1-2, with D tentatively TRBD1 (5 bases). Germline V gene sequence: CDR1 MNHEY, CDR2 SVGAGI. The CDR3 is 14 residues long. Trimming cost V 4 bases and J 2 bases, with 11 bases left between them. The CDR3 nucleotides read TGTGCCAGCAGTTCCGCGACAGACAACTATGGCTACACCTTC. It encodes CASSSATDNYGYTF.

The V call is TRBV5-1, the J call TRBJ1-1, with D tentatively TRBD1 (5 bases). The V gene's germline CDR1 is SGHRS and CDR2 YFSETQ. V dropped 4 bases and J dropped 5 bases, with 18 bases sitting between them. This CDR3 is 15 amino acids long. CDR3 nucleotides: TGCGCCAGCAGCGTTCGGGACCGCACGGATACTGAAGCTTTCTTT. This sequence encodes CASSVRDRTDTEAFF.

The V and J genes are TRBV18 and TRBJ1-6, with a weak D call TRBD1 (6 bases). Germline-derived CDR1 and CDR2 are KGHSH and LQKENI. This CDR3 comprises 14 residues. The ends were cut back, 2 bases at V and 8 bases at J, with 10 bases in the middle. The CDR3 sequence: CASSPMDRDSPLHF. In nucleotides, the CDR3 is TGTGCCAGCTCACCAATGGACAGAGATTCACCCCTCCACTTT.

Of note for this clone: Other DNA sequences in the sample encode the same CDR3. The chain uses TRBV7-2 and TRBJ2-7; 8 bases fit TRBD1. The CDR3 is 15 amino acids. CDR1 SGHTA and CDR2 FQGNSA come from the germline V gene. V lost 3 bases, J lost 2 bases, and 6 bases stayed unmatched. This CDR3 is CASSLTGTGPYEQYF. CDR3 bases: TGTGCCAGCAGCTTGACCGGGACAGGCCCCTACGAGCAGTACTTC.